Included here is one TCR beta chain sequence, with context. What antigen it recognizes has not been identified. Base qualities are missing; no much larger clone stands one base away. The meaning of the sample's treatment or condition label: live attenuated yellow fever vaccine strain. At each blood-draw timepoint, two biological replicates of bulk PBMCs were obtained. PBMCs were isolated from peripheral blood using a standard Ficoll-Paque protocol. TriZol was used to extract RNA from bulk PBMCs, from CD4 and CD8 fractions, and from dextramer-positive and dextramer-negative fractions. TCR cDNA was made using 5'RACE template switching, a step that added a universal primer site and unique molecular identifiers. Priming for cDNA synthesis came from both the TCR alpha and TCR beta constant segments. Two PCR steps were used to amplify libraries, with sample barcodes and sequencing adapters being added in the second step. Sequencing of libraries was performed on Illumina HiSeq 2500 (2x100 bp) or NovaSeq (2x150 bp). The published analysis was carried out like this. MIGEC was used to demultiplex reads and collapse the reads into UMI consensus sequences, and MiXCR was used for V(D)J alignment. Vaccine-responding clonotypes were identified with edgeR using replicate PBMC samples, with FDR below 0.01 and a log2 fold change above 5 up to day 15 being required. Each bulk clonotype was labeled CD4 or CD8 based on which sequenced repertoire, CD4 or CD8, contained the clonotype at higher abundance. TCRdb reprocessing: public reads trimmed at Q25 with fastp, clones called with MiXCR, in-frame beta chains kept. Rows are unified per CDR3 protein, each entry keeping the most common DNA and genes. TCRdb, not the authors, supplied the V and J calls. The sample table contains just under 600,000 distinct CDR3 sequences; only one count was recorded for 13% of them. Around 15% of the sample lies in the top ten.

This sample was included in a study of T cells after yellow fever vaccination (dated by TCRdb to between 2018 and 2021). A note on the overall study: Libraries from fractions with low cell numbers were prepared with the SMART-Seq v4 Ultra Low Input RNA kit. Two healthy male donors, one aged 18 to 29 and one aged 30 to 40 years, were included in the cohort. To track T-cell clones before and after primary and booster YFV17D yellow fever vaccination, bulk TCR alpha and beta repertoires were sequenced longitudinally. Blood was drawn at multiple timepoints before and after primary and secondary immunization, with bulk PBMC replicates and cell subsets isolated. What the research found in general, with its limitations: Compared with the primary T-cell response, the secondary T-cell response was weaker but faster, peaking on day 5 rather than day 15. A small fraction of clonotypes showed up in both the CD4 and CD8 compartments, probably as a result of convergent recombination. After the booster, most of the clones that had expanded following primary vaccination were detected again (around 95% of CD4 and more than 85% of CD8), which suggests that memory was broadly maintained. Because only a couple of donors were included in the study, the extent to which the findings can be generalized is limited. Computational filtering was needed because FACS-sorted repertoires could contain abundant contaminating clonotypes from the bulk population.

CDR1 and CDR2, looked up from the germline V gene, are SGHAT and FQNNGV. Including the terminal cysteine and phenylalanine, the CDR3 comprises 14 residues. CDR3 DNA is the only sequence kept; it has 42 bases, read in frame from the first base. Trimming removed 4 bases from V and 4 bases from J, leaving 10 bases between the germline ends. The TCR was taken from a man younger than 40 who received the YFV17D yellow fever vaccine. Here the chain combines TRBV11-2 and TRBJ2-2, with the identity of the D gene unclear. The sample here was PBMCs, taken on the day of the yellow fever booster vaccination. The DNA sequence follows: TGTGCCAGCAGCTCAAACCCAGGCACCGGGGAGCTGTTTTTT. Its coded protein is CASSSNPGTGELFF.